This T cell receptor beta chain was obtained from a study of blood T cells in healthy people across ages. Points from the study as a whole: Diversity figures based on one million T cells were deemed too low.

For the second PCR, which ran for 7 to 11 cycles, a sample-barcoded 5' primer and a J-beta primer mix were used. TCRdb reprocessed the 5' RACE reads with MiXCR, giving one entry per CDR3 protein. Here the sample spans 1.8 million or so distinct CDR3 sequences, roughly 43% being singletons. On this clonotype itself: What it binds is unknown.

Germline CDR1 SGHAT, CDR2 FQNNGV. The length of the CDR3 is 14 residues. The material sequenced was blood. This clonotype was obtained from a human donor in good health. The rearrangement joins TRBV11-2 to TRBJ2-1; 7 bases are shared with TRBD2. Matching the DNA end better, TRBJ2-7 makes the J call doubtful. The CDR3 DNA reads as TGTGCCAGCAGCCCGGGGGGAGGGTACAATGAGCAGTACTTC. Its protein is CASSPGGGYNEQYF.